The 26 T cell receptor beta chains listed next were all sequenced from one sample in a study of tumor-infiltrating lymphocytes in primary liver carcinoma. It was unsorted whole blood that yielded blood RNA, and germline DNA was also extracted. Priming with a constant-region primer yielded TCR beta cDNA from 400 to 550 ng total RNA. Three nested multiplex PCR rounds, a slightly modified ARM-PCR, produced the libraries for TCR beta. Each of the first two PCR rounds ran roughly 10 cycles with TRBV1-TRBV30 forward and C-beta reverse primers. TCRdb called the multiplex PCR reads again in MiXCR, with one record for every CDR3 protein. This table has under 200,000 distinct CDR3 sequences, almost 65% appearing once. The sequencing input was peripheral blood. All receptors come from a woman aged 55-75 years with primary liver carcinoma and hepatitis B virus infection.

Points on this clonotype: This may be a read error: a much more frequent sequence differs by one nucleotide. J is TRBJ1-2 and V is TRBV4-2, with D possibly TRBD1 on 6 matching bases. CDR3 length: 16 amino acids. CDR1 and CDR2 from the germline V gene are LGHNA and YNFKEQ. Trimming stripped 0 bases from V and 7 bases from J, with 18 bases between. This CDR3 reads CASSQDLGAGELGYTF. CDR3 DNA: TGTGCCAGCAGCCAAGATTTGGGGGCAGGTGAGCTTGGCTACACCTTC.

The V call is TRBV12-3 or TRBV12-4, the J call TRBJ2-7; weak D call: TRBD1 (7 bases). Trimming took off 6 bases at V and 9 bases at J, with 18 bases between the two ends. The length of the CDR3 is 13 residues. CDR3 coding DNA: TGTGCCAGCAGCCTGATACAGGGGACTGCGCAGTACTTC. Amino acid sequence: CASSLIQGTAQYF.

As to this clonotype: Sequence at one end of the junction differs from germline and may be a read error. The V and J genes are TRBV4-2 and TRBJ1-4; D gene uncertain. The germline CDR1 and CDR2 sequences are LGHNA and YNFKEQ. The CDR3 sequence is 14 residues long. This CDR3 is CASIWSVDGEKLLF. In DNA form, the CDR3 reads TGTGCCAGCATCTGGAGCGTGGACGGTGAAAAACTGCTTTTT.

Comment on this clonotype: Being one base from a much bigger clone, this may be a read error. V usage is TRBV24-1 and J usage is TRBJ2-1; 8 nucleotides align to TRBD1. The germline gives CDR1 KGHDR, CDR2 SFDVKD. The CDR3 loop spans 18 amino acids. J gave up 0 bases and V 7 bases, and 13 bases lay outside the gene matches. The CDR3 here is CATRDSLRTGGSYNEQFF. The CDR3 region has the DNA TGTGCCACCAGAGACTCCCTTCGTACAGGGGGCTCCTACAATGAGCAGTTCTTC.

This clonotype appeared many times. The V call is TRBV7-9, the J call TRBJ2-3; D unresolved. CDR3 length: 14 amino acids. V was pared by 5 bases and J by 2 bases, with 11 bases between. Germline loops: CDR1 SEHNR, CDR2 FQNEAQ (reference sequence). The CDR3 reads CASSHSASTDTQYF. CDR3 nucleotides: TGTGCCAGCAGCCACTCGGCATCCACAGATACGCAGTATTTT.

As for this clonotype: A much larger clone lies one base from this, so it may be a read error. The chain recombines TRBV29-1 with TRBJ2-2; TRBD1 might be the D (5 bases). There are 14 residues in the CDR3. Germline-derived CDR1 and CDR2 are SQVTM and ANQGSEA. V lost 5 bases to trimming and J lost 3 bases, with 13 bases between them. The CDR3: CSVMIIRDTGELFF. CDR3 DNA sequence: TGCAGCGTTATGATTATCAGGGACACCGGGGAGCTGTTTTTT.

In the case of this clonotype: Germline and junction disagree at one end, which may indicate a read error. The chain couples TRBV11-2 to TRBJ2-7; D is possibly TRBD2 (10 bases). CDR1 and CDR2 from the germline V gene are SGHAT and FQNNGV. CDR3 size: 14 residues. The CDR3 reads CASSLLAGQGEPYF. CDR3 sequence (DNA): TGTGCCAGTAGCTTACTAGCGGGACAGGGCGAGCCGTACTTC.

The V call is TRBV18, the J call TRBJ2-2, with D perhaps TRBD1 (6 bases). CDR1 KGHSH and CDR2 LQKENI come from the germline V gene. The CDR3 loop spans 14 amino acids. V lost 2 bases and J lost 4, with 8 bases in between. CDR3 in amino acids: CASSPMDSTGELFF. CDR3 DNA sequence: TGTGCCAGCTCACCAATGGACAGCACCGGGGAGCTGTTTTTT.

This clonotype came up many times. The V and J genes are TRBV11-3 and TRBJ1-2; 8 positions agree with TRBD1. The CDR3 is 14 residues long. Trimming removed 5 bases from V and 7 bases from J; junction bases left unmatched: 9. Germline-derived CDR1 and CDR2 are SGHNT and YENEEA. Here the CDR3 reads CASSPDRARGGYTF. The DNA for the CDR3 is TGTGCCAGCAGCCCGGACAGGGCTAGAGGTGGCTACACCTTC.

With regard to this clonotype: This may arise from a read error, as a much more abundant clone is one base away. The rearrangement links TRBV7-8 to TRBJ2-1; 8 bases are shared with TRBD2. Germline loops: CDR1 SGHVS, CDR2 FQNEAQ. This CDR3 is 17 amino acids long. The chain's CDR3 is CTSSLSQPGRAYNEQFF. CDR3 in DNA: TGTACCAGCAGCCTAAGTCAGCCCGGGAGGGCCTACAATGAGCAGTTCTTC. Filled out from reference TRBV7-8 and TRBJ2-1, the complete variable domain reads GAGVSQSPRYKVAKRGQDVALRCDPISGHVSLFWYQQALGQGPEFLTYFQNEAQLDKSGLPSDRFFAERPEGSVSTLKIQRTQQEDSAVYLCTSSLSQPGRAYNEQFFGPGTRLTVL.

The table lists this clonotype with a few counts. A much larger clone lies a single base off, so this may be a read error. The chain combines TRBV4-1 with TRBJ2-7; 7 nucleotides match TRBD1. The length of the CDR3 is 11 residues. CDR1 MGHRA and CDR2 YSYEKL come from the germline V gene. In DNA, the CDR3 is TGCGCCAGCGGGACAGCCTACGGGCAGTACTTC. Protein sequence: CASGTAYGQYF.

Note on this clonotype: Because the CDR3 is missing its conserved closing phenylalanine or tryptophan, this is likely a read error. The limits of the CDR3 on the DNA are not certain, so only TCRdb's listed CDR3 is given. The genes are TRBV6-1 and TRBJ2-7; the table's D gene call, TRBD2, was not cross checked with the DNA. Germline values: CDR1 MNHNS, CDR2 SASEGT. The length of the CDR3 is 14 amino acids, counting both ends. CDR3 region: CASSLTSATTDQCL.

For this clonotype: A single base separates this from a much larger clone, so it may be a read error. The chain combines TRBV6-6 with TRBJ1-1; D gene uncertain. Germline CDR1 reads MNHNY; CDR2 reads SVGAGI (reference sequence). The CDR3 has 14 amino acids. The CDR3 bases are TGTGACAGCAGTTACTCGACTGGCGTACCGGAAGCTTTCTTT. The encoded protein is CDSSYSTGVPEAFF.

In the case of this clonotype: A read error may explain this, as a much larger clone is one base away. The gene calls are TRBV6-5 and TRBJ2-1, with D perhaps matching TRBD2 (6 bases). CDR1 MNHEY and CDR2 SVGAGI come from the germline V gene. This CDR3 region has 13 residues. V lost 5 bases, J lost 14 bases, and 19 bases lay in between. CDR3 DNA sequence: TGTGCCAGCAGTACCGGACTGACTAGTTGGGAGTTCTTC. It is translated as CASSTGLTSWEFF.

A note on this clonotype: At one end, the junction sequence differs from germline, possibly due to a read error. The CDR3 spells CVSRATSGSSYEQYF. Written as DNA, the CDR3 is TGTGTCAGCAGGGCGACTAGCGGGAGCTCCTACGAGCAGTACTTC. The chain carries TRBV14 and TRBJ2-7; 12 nucleotides agree with TRBD2. There are 15 residues in the CDR3. Germline CDR1 is SGHDN and CDR2 is FVKESK.

This clonotype occurred a few times. The chain recombines TRBV4-1 with TRBJ2-3, with 9 nucleotides matching TRBD2. The CDR3 contains 19 residues. Looked up from germline, CDR1 is MGHRA and CDR2 is YSYEKL. V shed 4 bases and J 0 bases; nucleotides not matched to a gene: 14. The DNA for the CDR3 is TGCGCCAGCAGCCGTCTCCCGGGCCGACTAGCGGCTAGCACAGATACGCAGTATTTT. Encoded protein: CASSRLPGRLAASTDTQYF.

This clonotype appeared once. The final CDR3 position lacks the conserved phenylalanine or tryptophan, pointing to a likely read error. The chain carries TRBV11-3 and TRBJ1-6; the D is unclear. The CDR3 extends over 16 amino acids. Germline V lookup: CDR1 SGHNT, CDR2 YENEEA. The CDR3 coding sequence is TGTGCCAGCAGTTTAGACCCTGGCACGGGGTACTCACCCCTCCACATT. Protein product: CASSLDPGTGYSPLHI.

A note on this clonotype: The junction differs from germline at one of its ends, possibly a read error. J is TRBJ2-1 and V is TRBV5-1; 9 positions match TRBD2. This CDR3 has 14 residues. Germline assignment: CDR1 SGHRS and CDR2 YFSETQ. The CDR3: CASSFSGSRYEQFF. The CDR3 DNA reads TGCGCGAGCAGCTTTAGCGGGAGCCGGTATGAGCAGTTCTTC.

The chain's CDR3 is CASSPGPQVFNSPLHF. The CDR3, as DNA: TGTGCCAGCAGCCCCGGGCCCCAAGTATTCAATTCACCCCTCCACTTT. The chain uses TRBV7-9 and TRBJ1-6; the D is unclear. V lost 5 bases and J 7 bases, leaving 18 bases between the germline ends. The CDR3 length is 16 residues. Germline loops: CDR1 SEHNR, CDR2 FQNEAQ (reference sequence).

Regarding this clonotype: The junction departs from germline at one end; a sequencing error may be responsible. V is TRBV11-2 and J is TRBJ2-5; D not resolved. Germline lookup yields CDR1 SGHAT and CDR2 FQNNGV. The CDR3 runs 14 residues. The CDR3 region is CASSSVGFQGTQYF. The CDR3 DNA sequence: TGTGCCAGCAGCTCAGTTGGTTTCCAAGGGACCCAGTACTTC.

About this clonotype: This clone may be a read error of a much larger clone one base away. CDR3 in DNA: TGTACCAGCAGCTTGGATCCGGGTCAGCCCCAGCATTTT. It is translated as CTSSLDPGQPQHF. The chain has TRBV5-4 and TRBJ1-5; D call uncertain. The CDR3 covers 13 residues. Germline V CDR1 and CDR2: SGHNT, YYREEE (reference sequence).

Concerning this clonotype itself: This may be a read error: a much more frequent sequence differs by one nucleotide. The missing conserved phenylalanine or tryptophan at the end of this CDR3 makes a read error likely. This chain connects TRBV10-1 to TRBJ2-1; D remains ambiguous. V lost 5 bases and J 8 bases, leaving 19 bases between the germline ends. The CDR3 is 15 amino acids. Germline CDR1 and CDR2: WNHNN and SYGVQD (reference sequence). The chain's CDR3 is CASSPNAGLGDEQFL. The CDR3 DNA is TGCGCCAGCAGTCCAAATGCCGGGTTGGGCGATGAGCAGTTCTTA.

The CDR3: CASSFEVLVNEQYF. The CDR3 bases are TGTGCCAGCAGCTTTGAGGTTCTAGTAAACGAGCAGTACTTC. The chain has TRBV11-2 and TRBJ2-7; D is uncertain. The V and J ends lost 3 bases and 5 bases respectively, with 14 bases between them. The germline V gene encodes CDR1 SGHAT and CDR2 FQNNGV. The CDR3 totals 14 residues.

The gene calls are TRBV6-5 and TRBJ2-5, with unresolved D. CDR3 length: 16 amino acids. Germline assignment: CDR1 MNHEY and CDR2 SVGAGI. The V and J ends lost 0 bases and 7 bases respectively, with 18 bases between them. CDR3 DNA sequence: TGTGCCAGCAGTTACTCGAGCTCACGCGTTCCGGTGACCCAGTACTTC. This translates into CASSYSSSRVPVTQYF.

The chain employs TRBV20-1 and TRBJ2-3; no firm D call. The V gene lost 3 bases and the J gene lost 6 bases, with 16 bases spanning the gap. The CDR3 loop spans 14 amino acids. Germline V gives CDR1 DFQATT, CDR2 SNEGSKA (reference sequence). CDR3 in amino acids: CSARASPPHDTQYF. DNA of the CDR3: TGCAGTGCTAGGGCCTCCCCCCCACACGATACGCAGTATTTT.

As for this clonotype: Its ends do not fully match the called genes, so a read error is possible. This rearrangement joins TRBV11-2 to TRBJ1-5; no definite D call. This CDR3 comprises 13 residues. Germline CDR1 reads SGHAT; CDR2 reads FQNNGV. CDR3 sequence (DNA): TGTGCCAGCGGCTTAGGAGGGAATCAGCTCCAGCATTTT. Translated: CASGLGGNQLQHF.